This T cell receptor beta chain emerged from a study of cytomegalovirus exposure and HLA in healthy donors. About the study: Unique TCRs from HLA-typed donors, approximately 80 million of them, were held in an early data release. Notes on the study in general: Judged likely to be a sequencing artifact was a cluster of highly shared sequence variants. A prior analysis recorded that most TCR beta V segments were productive about 90% or about 30% of the time.

The PCR had 60 Vbeta and 13 Jbeta primers. The table came from immunoSEQ multiplex PCR; TCRdb's copy has only in-frame clones and leaves some out. This sample has approximately 220,000 clones, with more than 60% found just once. The CDR3 loop spans 16 amino acids. The V gene's germline CDR1 is SQVTM and CDR2 ANQGSEA. The junction had 13 bases not matched to a gene; V was cut back by 4 bases and J by 4 bases. This clone was seen just once. Antigen specificity is unknown. The sample consisted of PBMCs. The V gene is TRBV29-1, the J gene TRBJ2-3; 8 nucleotides agree with TRBD1. The origin of this receptor is a girl aged 2 to 10 in good health and CMV-seronegative. The CDR3 DNA sequence: TGCAGCGTTGTGTCCCGACAGGGGATGGAGGCAGATACGCAGTATTTT. As protein: CSVVSRQGMEADTQYF.